These 9 T cell receptor beta chains originate from one sample sequenced in a study of blood T cell repertoires in COVID-19. Repertoires were generated with immunoSEQ multiplex PCR, while TCRdb's copy carries only in-frame clones and drops some. This table has over 110,000 clones, about 91% appearing once. The sequencing sample was made of peripheral blood. The receptors derive from a human donor in a cohort sampled during active COVID-19.

The rearrangement links TRBV6-5 to TRBJ2-2; 12 bases line up with TRBD1. Trimming at V came to 1 base and at J to 7 bases, leaving 4 bases not matched to a gene. The CDR3 length is 16 residues. Germline V lookup: CDR1 MNHEY, CDR2 SVGAGI. The CDR3, as DNA: TGTGCCAGCAGTTACTGGGGACAGGGGGCAGGCGGGGAGCTGTTTTTT. This gives the protein CASSYWGQGAGGELFF.

The V call is TRBV14, the J call TRBJ1-3; a possible D gene is TRBD1 (6 bases). The V gene's germline CDR1 is SGHDN and CDR2 FVKESK. The CDR3 loop spans 17 amino acids. V was shortened by 4 bases and J by 0 bases, with 16 bases between the two germline ends. As DNA, the CDR3 is TGTGCCAGCAGCCCTATCCTCCGGGGGGCCTCTGGAAACACCATATATTTT. This sequence encodes CASSPILRGASGNTIYF.

The J gene is TRBJ1-6, the V gene TRBV5-1; D ambiguous. The CDR3 is made up of 18 amino acids. Trimming took 1 base from V and 0 from J, leaving 14 bases between them. Per the germline V gene, CDR1 is SGHRS and CDR2 is YFSETQ. The CDR3: CASSLRDVGNSYNSPLHF. The CDR3 DNA reads TGCGCCAGCAGCTTGCGAGACGTCGGGAACTCCTATAATTCACCCCTCCACTTT.

The chain carries TRBV5-1 and TRBJ2-1; 13 bases fit TRBD2. The ends lost 0 bases at V and 8 bases at J; junction bases unmatched: 5. CDR1 is SGHRS, CDR2 YFSETQ, per germline. The CDR3 extends over 16 amino acids. CDR3 nucleotide sequence: TGCGCCAGCAGCTTGGATGGACTAGCGGGGGTCGATGAGCAGTTCTTC. Its protein product is CASSLDGLAGVDEQFF. Full variable domain (remainder filled in from reference TRBV5-1 and TRBJ2-1): KAGVTQTPRYLIKTRGQQVTLSCSPISGHRSVSWYQQTPGQGLQFLFEYFSETQRNKGNFPGRFSGRQFSNSRSEMNVSTLELGDSALYLCASSLDGLAGVDEQFFGPGTRLTVL.

The V call is TRBV7-2, the J call TRBJ1-2, with 9 bases that match TRBD1. The CDR3 sequence is 17 residues long. Germline V gene data show CDR1 as SGHTA and CDR2 as FQGNSA. V lost 5 bases to trimming and J lost 8 bases; unmatched junction nucleotides: 18. CDR3 nucleotides: TGTGCCAGCAGCCAAAAGGGTAGGGGACAGGGAGCTAAGGGCTACACCTTC. Translated: CASSQKGRGQGAKGYTF.

The V call is TRBV28, the J call TRBJ1-5; 9 positions match TRBD1. The V segment lost 6 bases and the J segment 11 bases; nucleotides outside the gene matches: 8. Germline assignment: CDR1 MDHEN and CDR2 SYDVKM. This CDR3 is built from 13 residues. The CDR3 loop reads CASRTGTGSSQHF. The CDR3 DNA sequence: TGTGCCAGCAGAACCGGGACAGGGTCGTCCCAGCATTTT. Together with reference TRBV28 and TRBJ1-5, the CDR3 gives the full variable domain: DVKVTQSSRYLVKRTGEKVFLECVQDMDHENMFWYRQDPGLGLRLIYFSYDVKMKEKGDIPEGYSVSREKKERFSLILESASTNQTSMYLCASRTGTGSSQHFGDGTRLSIL.

The chain joins TRBV5-4 to TRBJ2-3; 8 positions match TRBD2. CDR1 and CDR2 from the germline V gene are SGHNT and YYREEE (reference sequence). The CDR3 runs to 15 residues. Trimming at V came to 6 bases and at J to 5 bases, leaving 11 bases not matched to a gene. In DNA, the CDR3 is TGTGCCAGCACCAATGGGCGGGGGGAAGTAGATACGCAGTATTTT. It yields the protein CASTNGRGEVDTQYF. The whole variable domain, filled in from reference TRBV5-4 and TRBJ2-3, reads ETGVTQSPTHLIKTRGQQVTLRCSSQSGHNTVSWYQQALGQGPQFIFQYYREEENGRGNFPPRFSGLQFPNYSSELNVNALELDDSALYLCASTNGRGEVDTQYFGPGTRLTVL.

The J gene is TRBJ1-6, the V gene TRBV9; no definite D call. The CDR3 is 13 amino acids. Trimming stripped 2 bases from V and 8 bases from J, with 8 bases between. Germline loops: CDR1 SGDLS, CDR2 YYNGEE. The CDR3, as DNA: TGTGCCAGCAGCGTTGGTAGTTATTCACCCCTCCACTTT. Amino acids: CASSVGSYSPLHF.

The CDR3 region is CASSHLAGGPNEQFF. CDR3 in DNA: TGTGCCAGCAGCCATCTAGCGGGGGGCCCCAATGAGCAGTTCTTC. The chain carries TRBV3-1 (or the pseudogene TRBV3-2) and TRBJ2-1, with 11 bases that match TRBD2. V was pared by 3 bases and J by 6 bases, with 4 bases of the junction left unmatched. This CDR3 contains 15 residues. Germline V gives CDR1 LGHDT, CDR2 YNNKEL (reference sequence).